These 5 T cell receptor beta chains originate from one sample sequenced in a study of T cells in localized non-small cell lung cancer. Profiled with immunoSEQ multiplex PCR; TCRdb holds only in-frame clones, not every one. The data contain 25,000 to 40,000 clones, around four fifths of them seen just once; the ten biggest clones take up around 34%. This specimen consisted of peripheral blood, obtained before any cancer treatment. These receptors were collected from a male donor older than 55 with stage II squamous cell lung carcinoma.

The chain links TRBV6-1 to TRBJ1-2; the D is unclear. This CDR3 comprises 14 residues. Germline V gene lookup returns CDR1 MNHNS and CDR2 SASEGT. Trimming took off 6 bases at V and 4 bases at J, with 15 bases between the two ends. In nucleotides, the CDR3 is TGTGCCAGCAGCTGGCCCGGGTCCTCCTATGGCTACACCTTC. Translation gives CASSWPGSSYGYTF.

The chain links TRBV27 to TRBJ2-5; D remains ambiguous. The J call may be faulty, since TRBJ2-7 better matches the DNA end. The germline V gene encodes CDR1 MNHEY and CDR2 SMNVEV (reference sequence). This CDR3 contains 11 residues. The CDR3 sequence is CASSSSYEQYF. For the CDR3, the DNA is TGTGCCAGCAGTTCATCCTACGAGCAGTACTTC.

This chain joins TRBV30 and TRBJ2-1; tentatively, D is TRBD1 (6 bases). Looked up from germline, CDR1 is GTSNPN and CDR2 is SVGIG (reference sequence). There are 13 residues in the CDR3. Trimming pared 1 base from V and 7 bases from J, leaving 11 bases between. The CDR3 DNA is TGTGCCTGGAGTGCGGGACACTTGAATGAGCAGTTCTTC. Residues: CAWSAGHLNEQFF.

The chain uses TRBV6-5 and TRBJ2-7; the match to TRBD1 covers 8 bases. CDR1 and CDR2 (germline): MNHEY, SVGAGI. The CDR3 runs to 13 residues. The V segment lost 7 bases and the J segment 3 bases; nucleotides outside the gene matches: 5. The CDR3 protein is CASNPRGHYEQYF. In DNA, the CDR3 is TGTGCCAGCAACCCCAGGGGGCACTACGAGCAGTACTTC.

The genes are TRBV19 and TRBJ1-1, with D tentatively TRBD1 (6 bases). V gave up 1 base and J gave up 5 bases, with 8 bases separating them. This CDR3 is 13 amino acids long. CDR1 is LNHDA and CDR2 is SQIVND in the germline V gene (reference sequence). CDR3 protein: CASSIGRGTEAFF. In nucleotides, the CDR3 is TGTGCCAGTAGTATAGGGAGGGGGACTGAAGCTTTCTTT.